A single sample is the source of the 25 T cell receptor beta chains below, sequenced in a study of Ad26.COV2.S vaccination and SARS-CoV-2 variants. The protocol was immunoSEQ multiplex PCR, while the TCRdb copy is restricted to in-frame clones and leaves out a portion. The data show roughly 410,000 clones, about 80% seen once. As for treatment: about 20 received Ad26.COV2.S at low or high dose, single or two shots; about 5 received placebo; per-sample allocation not given. Sampling took place 63 days after the first vaccine or placebo injection. Here the sequenced sample was peripheral blood, taken in a trial of Ad26.COV2.S vaccine versus placebo. Receptor source: a person aged 18-65 years who received the Ad26.COV2.S COVID-19 vaccine or a placebo.

This rearrangement joins TRBV7-2 to TRBJ1-6; D gene uncertain. The CDR3 extends over 15 amino acids. Trimming took 2 bases from V and 4 from J, leaving 9 bases between them. The germline V gene has CDR1 SGHTA and CDR2 FQGNSA. CDR3 amino acids: CASSLRVSYNSPLHF. The CDR3 bases are TGTGCCAGCAGCTTAAGGGTCTCGTATAATTCACCCCTCCACTTT.

This chain joins TRBV7-2 and TRBJ2-7; D ambiguous. The germline gives CDR1 SGHTA, CDR2 FQGNSA. The CDR3 loop spans 14 amino acids. The ends were cut back, 1 base at V and 5 bases at J, with 12 bases in the middle. CDR3 bases: TGTGCCAGCAGCTTAGTTGCTGATTATGACGAGCAGTACTTC. Translated, it gives CASSLVADYDEQYF.

The rearrangement links TRBV6-5 to TRBJ2-2; D uncertain. Germline loops: CDR1 MNHEY, CDR2 SVGAGI. Trimming shortened V by 7 bases and J by 7 bases, and 19 bases separated the two germline ends. The CDR3 spans 15 residues. The chain's CDR3 is CASTNGPEWGGELFF. The DNA for the CDR3 is TGTGCCAGCACCAACGGGCCGGAGTGGGGCGGGGAGCTGTTTTTT.

The chain joins TRBV11-3 to TRBJ2-3, with 8 bases aligning to TRBD2. The ends lost 7 bases at V and 3 bases at J; junction bases unmatched: 18. The CDR3 spans 18 residues. CDR1 SGHNT and CDR2 YENEEA come from the germline V gene. The CDR3 DNA sequence: TGTGCCAGCACCCGAACCCACGGGAGGGCCTGGGGGACAGATACGCAGTATTTT. It specifies CASTRTHGRAWGTDTQYF.

This chain uses TRBV5-5 with TRBJ1-2; 7 bases align to TRBD1. Per the germline V gene, CDR1 is SGHKS and CDR2 is YYEKEE (reference sequence). Trimming at V came to 2 bases and at J to 4 bases, leaving 8 bases not matched to a gene. The CDR3 loop spans 15 amino acids. The CDR3 region is CASSFIMGQIYGYTF. For the CDR3, the DNA is TGTGCCAGCAGCTTTATAATGGGACAGATCTATGGCTACACCTTC.

This clone was seen only a few times. The rearrangement links TRBV2 to TRBJ2-2; D gene ambiguous. In germline, CDR1 is SNHLY, CDR2 FYNNEI. This CDR3 region has 14 residues. Between the trimmed V and J ends, which lost 6 bases and 3 bases, there was a span of 11 bases. This CDR3 is CASSTERYTGELFF. The DNA for the CDR3 is TGTGCCAGCAGCACCGAGCGCTACACCGGGGAGCTGTTTTTT.

The chain combines TRBV30 with TRBJ1-5; the D is unclear. This CDR3 spans 13 amino acids. V was shortened by 5 bases and J by 0 bases, with 8 bases between the two germline ends. In germline, CDR1 is GTSNPN, CDR2 SVGIG (reference sequence). CDR3 in amino acids: CAWRLNSNQPQHF. DNA for the CDR3: TGTGCCTGGCGGTTGAATAGCAATCAGCCCCAGCATTTT.

CDR3 region: CASSQDPRPGLAQYF. The CDR3 DNA is TGTGCCAGCAGCCAAGATCCCCGACCGGGATTGGCGCAGTATTTT. The chain links TRBV14 to TRBJ2-3; D might be TRBD2 (5 bases). Per the germline V gene, CDR1 is SGHDN and CDR2 is FVKESK. The CDR3 totals 15 residues. Trimming cost V 0 bases and J 10 bases, with 17 bases left between them.

This sequence joins TRBV6-6 and TRBJ2-2; perhaps D is TRBD1 or TRBD2 (5 bases each). Trimming removed 1 base from V and 6 bases from J, with 9 bases in between. Per the germline V gene, CDR1 is MNHNY and CDR2 is SVGAGI (reference sequence). The CDR3 has 14 residues. CDR3 nucleotide sequence: TGTGCCAGCAGTTACTTTCGGGGCTCCGGGGAGCTGTTTTTT. Amino acid sequence: CASSYFRGSGELFF.

This clone was seen only a few times. The chain carries TRBV21-1 and TRBJ2-7; the table's D call TRBD1 went unverified against the DNA. TRBV21-1 is a recognized pseudogene. The CDR3 sequence is 20 residues long. The CDR3 nucleotides read TGTGCCAGCAGAAATATTACCGGGACAGGGCGGGCTGGGGCTTCCTACGAGCAGTACTTC. This gives the protein CASRNITGTGRAGASYEQYF.

The rearrangement uses TRBV4-3 and TRBJ2-2; 7 positions agree with TRBD2. The CDR3 runs 16 residues. The ends lost 0 bases at V and 5 bases at J; junction bases unmatched: 6. Germline V gives CDR1 LGHNA, CDR2 YSLEER. The CDR3 here is CASSQDGQGGTGELFF. DNA for the CDR3: TGCGCCAGCAGCCAAGATGGGCAGGGAGGGACCGGGGAGCTGTTTTTT.

The chain carries TRBV19 and TRBJ2-2, with 12 bases aligning to TRBD2. Germline CDR1 reads LNHDA; CDR2 reads SQIVND (reference sequence). The CDR3 runs to 15 residues. The junction had 9 bases not matched to a gene; V was cut back by 7 bases and J by 9 bases. The CDR3: CASKESTSGRRELFF. The CDR3 DNA reads as TGTGCCAGTAAGGAGTCCACTAGCGGGAGGAGGGAGCTGTTTTTT.

This chain uses TRBV28 with TRBJ1-5; no reliable D call. Trimming stripped 1 base from V and 4 bases from J, with 2 bases between. Per germline, CDR1 MDHEN and CDR2 SYDVKM. There are 12 residues in the CDR3. The CDR3 DNA reads as TGTGCCAGCAGTTTATTGAATCAGCCCCAGCATTTT. Its translation: CASSLLNQPQHF.

This clone was observed once. The gene calls are TRBV4-1 and TRBJ1-2, with D perhaps TRBD1 (6 bases). Germline V gene lookup returns CDR1 MGHRA and CDR2 YSYEKL. Trimming pared 4 bases from V and 6 bases from J, leaving 15 bases between. The CDR3 runs 14 residues. The CDR3: CASSRTQGRDGYTF. In DNA, the CDR3 is TGCGCCAGCAGCCGGACGCAGGGGAGGGATGGCTACACCTTC.

The J gene is TRBJ2-7, the V gene TRBV28; possible D gene TRBD1, 6 bases. The CDR3 loop spans 13 amino acids. Trimming took off 5 bases at V and 5 bases at J, with 13 bases between the two ends. Germline values: CDR1 MDHEN, CDR2 SYDVKM. DNA of the CDR3: TGTGCCAGCAGTACAGGGTCCCCCCACGAGCAGTACTTC. Protein product: CASSTGSPHEQYF.

This chain joins TRBV13 and TRBJ2-1; 11 bases match TRBD2. The CDR3 is 14 residues long. V lost 10 bases to trimming and J lost 8 bases; unmatched junction nucleotides: 10. Germline V CDR1 and CDR2: PRHDT, FYEKMQ (reference sequence). The CDR3 sequence is CATIAGGPYDEQFF. In DNA form, the CDR3 reads TGTGCCACCATAGCGGGAGGGCCTTATGATGAGCAGTTCTTC. Full variable domain (missing parts from reference TRBV13 and TRBJ2-1): AAGVIQSPRHLIKEKRETATLKCYPIPRHDTVYWYQQGPGQDPQFLISFYEKMQSDKGSIPDRFSAQQFSDYHSELNMSSLELGDSALYFCATIAGGPYDEQFFGPGTRLTVL.

V gene TRBV21-1 combines with J gene TRBJ2-7; TRBD2 is the table's D call and was not checked against the DNA. TRBV21-1 is annotated as a pseudogene. The CDR3 consists of 16 residues. CDR3 sequence reads: CASSKGSREGLYEQYF. The CDR3 DNA is TGTGCCAGCAGCAAAGGGTCGCGGGAGGGCCTCTACGAGCAGTACTTC.

The chain employs TRBV5-1 and TRBJ2-3; 7 bases agree with TRBD2. Germline V gene lookup returns CDR1 SGHRS and CDR2 YFSETQ. Trimming cost V 2 bases and J 2 bases; bases outside gene matches: 8. The CDR3 runs to 16 residues. The CDR3 reads CASSFQAGLNTDTQYF. The CDR3 DNA sequence: TGCGCCAGCAGCTTCCAAGCGGGGCTAAACACAGATACGCAGTATTTT.

This clone was counted a few times. The J gene is TRBJ2-2, the V gene TRBV2, with D tentatively TRBD1 or TRBD2 (6 bases each). V shed 8 bases and J shed 3 bases, with 10 bases lying between them. The CDR3 is 13 residues long. CDR1 and CDR2 (germline): SNHLY, FYNNEI. The CDR3 protein is CASAGHDTGELFF. The CDR3 coding sequence is TGTGCCAGCGCGGGACACGACACCGGGGAGCTGTTTTTT. The whole variable domain, filled in from reference TRBV2 and TRBJ2-2, reads EPEVTQTPSHQVTQMGQEVILRCVPISNHLYFYWYRQILGQKVEFLVSFYNNEISEKSEIFDDQFSVERPDGSNFTLKIRSTKLEDSAMYFCASAGHDTGELFFGEGSRLTVL.

The chain combines TRBV5-1 with TRBJ2-1, with 9 nucleotides matching TRBD1. V gave up 2 bases and J gave up 3 bases; unmatched junction bases: 6. Germline V lookup: CDR1 SGHRS, CDR2 YFSETQ. The length of the CDR3 is 16 residues. The CDR3 nucleotides are TGCGCCAGCAGCTTTACGACAGGGGGTCGCTACAATGAGCAGTTCTTC. Its protein is CASSFTTGGRYNEQFF.

The genes are TRBV5-6 and TRBJ2-5, with D unresolved. The CDR3 totals 12 residues. Germline values: CDR1 SGHDT, CDR2 YYEEEE. The V end was cut by 5 bases, the J end by 6 bases, with 11 bases between. CDR3 in amino acids: CASRKSVQTQYF. For the CDR3, the DNA is TGTGCCAGCAGAAAGAGTGTCCAGACCCAGTACTTC.

The chain uses TRBV10-3 and TRBJ1-1; D ambiguous. The CDR3 is 13 residues long. Trimming left V 7 bases short and J 1 base short, with 10 bases between. Germline V gene sequence: CDR1 ENHRY, CDR2 SYGVKD. This chain's CDR3 is CAIKEWTNTEAFF. The CDR3 DNA sequence: TGTGCCATCAAAGAGTGGACGAACACTGAAGCTTTCTTT.

The rearrangement uses TRBV6-5 and TRBJ1-1; D is ambiguous. V lost 8 bases, J lost 4 bases, and 14 bases lay in between. The CDR3 runs to 13 residues. In germline, CDR1 is MNHEY, CDR2 SVGAGI. The CDR3 here is CASRRTAATEAFF. In DNA, the CDR3 is TGTGCCAGCCGTAGGACGGCGGCCACTGAAGCTTTCTTT.

The chain couples TRBV28 to TRBJ2-1, with TRBD2 matching over 7 bases. V lost 6 bases to trimming and J lost 0 bases; unmatched junction nucleotides: 8. Germline loops: CDR1 MDHEN, CDR2 SYDVKM. The CDR3 covers 16 residues. CDR3 amino acids: CASRGGLTGSYNEQFF. CDR3 nucleotide sequence: TGTGCCAGCAGGGGGGGGTTAACGGGCTCCTACAATGAGCAGTTCTTC.

The chain joins TRBV19 to TRBJ1-3; 9 bases map to TRBD1. V dropped 7 bases and J dropped 1; count of bases not matched to a gene: 5. Germline V gene data show CDR1 as LNHDA and CDR2 as SQIVND (reference sequence). This CDR3 is 15 amino acids long. In DNA, the CDR3 is TGTGCCAGTATCCCACAGGGGGCTTCTGGAAACACCATATATTTT. This encodes CASIPQGASGNTIYF.